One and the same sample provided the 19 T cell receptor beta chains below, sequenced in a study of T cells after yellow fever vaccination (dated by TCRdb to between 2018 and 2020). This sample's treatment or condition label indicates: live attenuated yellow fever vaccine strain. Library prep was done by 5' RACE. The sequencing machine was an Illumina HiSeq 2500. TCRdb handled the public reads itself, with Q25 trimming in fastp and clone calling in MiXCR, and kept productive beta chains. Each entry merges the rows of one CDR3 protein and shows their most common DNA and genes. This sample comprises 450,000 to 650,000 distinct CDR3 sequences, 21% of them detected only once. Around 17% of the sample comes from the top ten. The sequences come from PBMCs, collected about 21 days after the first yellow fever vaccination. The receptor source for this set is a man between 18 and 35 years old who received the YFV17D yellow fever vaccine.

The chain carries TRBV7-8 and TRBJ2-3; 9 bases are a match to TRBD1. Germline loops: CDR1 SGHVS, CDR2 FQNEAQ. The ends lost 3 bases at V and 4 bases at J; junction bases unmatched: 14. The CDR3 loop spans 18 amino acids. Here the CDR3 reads CASSFRQGGKVRADTQYF. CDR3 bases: TGTGCCAGCAGCTTCCGACAGGGGGGAAAGGTTAGGGCAGATACGCAGTATTTT.

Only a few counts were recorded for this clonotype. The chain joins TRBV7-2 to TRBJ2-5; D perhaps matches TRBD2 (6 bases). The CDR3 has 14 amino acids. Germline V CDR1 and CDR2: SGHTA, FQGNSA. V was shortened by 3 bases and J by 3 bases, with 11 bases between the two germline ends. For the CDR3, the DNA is TGTGCCAGCAGCTTGTATACGGGGGAAGAGACCCAGTACTTC. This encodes CASSLYTGEETQYF.

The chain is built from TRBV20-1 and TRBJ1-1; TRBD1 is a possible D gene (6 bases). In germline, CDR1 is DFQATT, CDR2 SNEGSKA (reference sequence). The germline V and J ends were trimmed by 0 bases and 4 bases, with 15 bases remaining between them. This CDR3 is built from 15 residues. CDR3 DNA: TGCAGTGCTAGAGATAGGGGCAGGGGTCTCACTGAAGCTTTCTTT. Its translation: CSARDRGRGLTEAFF.

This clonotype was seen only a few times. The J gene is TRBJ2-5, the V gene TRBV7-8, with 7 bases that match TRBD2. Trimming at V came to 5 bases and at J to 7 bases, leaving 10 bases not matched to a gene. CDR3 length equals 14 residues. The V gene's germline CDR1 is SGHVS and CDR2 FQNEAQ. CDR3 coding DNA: TGTGCCAGCAGCACCCTAGCGGACGCCGGGACCCAGTACTTC. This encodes CASSTLADAGTQYF.

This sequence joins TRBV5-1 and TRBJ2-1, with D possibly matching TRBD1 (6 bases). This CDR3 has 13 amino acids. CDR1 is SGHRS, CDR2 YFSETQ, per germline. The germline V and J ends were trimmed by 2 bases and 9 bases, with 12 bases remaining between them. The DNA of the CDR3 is TGCGCCAGCAGCTTATCAGGGGTCGGTGAGCAGTTCTTC. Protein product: CASSLSGVGEQFF.

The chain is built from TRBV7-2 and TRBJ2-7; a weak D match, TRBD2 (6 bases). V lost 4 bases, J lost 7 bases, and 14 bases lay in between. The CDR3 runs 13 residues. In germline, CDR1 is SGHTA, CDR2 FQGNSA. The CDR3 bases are TGTGCCAGCAGCTCCACACACCGGGGGGAGCAGTACGTC. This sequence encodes CASSSTHRGEQYV.

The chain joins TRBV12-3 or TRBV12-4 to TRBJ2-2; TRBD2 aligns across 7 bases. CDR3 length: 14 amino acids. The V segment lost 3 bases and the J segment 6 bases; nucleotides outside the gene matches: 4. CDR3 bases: TGTGCCAGCAGTTTTTCTAGCGGCGCCGGGGAGCTGTTTTTT. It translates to CASSFSSGAGELFF.

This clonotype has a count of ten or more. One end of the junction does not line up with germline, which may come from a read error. The CDR3 protein is CASSLTHGAEAFF. The CDR3 nucleotides are TGTGCTAGCAGCCTAACACATGGCGCTGAAGCTTTCTTT. V is TRBV7-7 and J is TRBJ1-1; the D is unclear. CDR3 length equals 13 residues. CDR1 and CDR2 from the germline V gene are SSHAT and FNYEAQ (reference sequence). Drawing the rest from reference TRBV7-7 and TRBJ1-1, the complete variable domain is GAGVSQSPRYKVTKRGQDVTLRCDPISSHATLYWYQQALGQGPEFLTYFNYEAQPDKSGLPSDRFSAERPEGSISTLTIQRTEQRDSAMYRCASSLTHGAEAFFGQGTRLTVV.

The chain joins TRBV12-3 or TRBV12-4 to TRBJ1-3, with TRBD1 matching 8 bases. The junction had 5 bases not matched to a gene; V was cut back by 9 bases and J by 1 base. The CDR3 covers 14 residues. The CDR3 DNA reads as TGTGCCAGATCAGGGGGCGAGTCTGGAAACACCATATATTTT. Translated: CARSGGESGNTIYF.

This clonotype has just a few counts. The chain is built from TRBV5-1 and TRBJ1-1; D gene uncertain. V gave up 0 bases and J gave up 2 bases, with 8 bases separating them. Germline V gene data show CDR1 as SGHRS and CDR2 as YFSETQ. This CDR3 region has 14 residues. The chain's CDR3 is CASSLATANTEAFF. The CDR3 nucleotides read TGCGCCAGCAGCTTGGCAACAGCCAACACTGAAGCTTTCTTT.

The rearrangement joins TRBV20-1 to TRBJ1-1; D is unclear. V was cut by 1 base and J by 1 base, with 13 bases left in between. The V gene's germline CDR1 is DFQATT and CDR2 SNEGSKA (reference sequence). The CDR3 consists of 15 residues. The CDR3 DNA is TGCAGTGCTAGAGTTCCGGGGATGACGAACACTGAAGCTTTCTTT. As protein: CSARVPGMTNTEAFF.

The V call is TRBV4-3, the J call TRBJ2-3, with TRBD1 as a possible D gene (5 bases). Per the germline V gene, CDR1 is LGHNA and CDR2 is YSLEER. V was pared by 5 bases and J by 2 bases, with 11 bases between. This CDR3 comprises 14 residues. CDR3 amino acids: CASSIRGYTDTQYF. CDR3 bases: TGCGCCAGCAGCATTAGGGGCTACACAGATACGCAGTATTTT.

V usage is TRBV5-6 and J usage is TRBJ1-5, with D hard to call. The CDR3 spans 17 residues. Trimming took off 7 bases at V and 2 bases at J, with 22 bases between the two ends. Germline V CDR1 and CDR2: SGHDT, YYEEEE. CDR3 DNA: TGTGCCAGCGGCCCCGGCAGGTACGCAGGCCGCAATCAGCCCCAGCATTTT. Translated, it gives CASGPGRYAGRNQPQHF.

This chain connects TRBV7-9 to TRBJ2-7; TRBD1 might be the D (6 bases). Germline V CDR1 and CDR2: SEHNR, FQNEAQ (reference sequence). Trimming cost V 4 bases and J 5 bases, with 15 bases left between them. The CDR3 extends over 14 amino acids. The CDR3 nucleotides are TGTGCCAGCAGCTCCCTCAGGGGCTGGAACGAGCAGTACTTC. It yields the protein CASSSLRGWNEQYF.

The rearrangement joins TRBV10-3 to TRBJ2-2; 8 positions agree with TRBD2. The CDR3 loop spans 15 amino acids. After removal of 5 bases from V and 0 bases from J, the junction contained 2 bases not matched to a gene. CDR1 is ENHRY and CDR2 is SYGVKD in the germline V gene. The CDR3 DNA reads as TGTGCCATCAGTTTAGCGGGGACGAACACCGGGGAGCTGTTTTTT. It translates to CAISLAGTNTGELFF.

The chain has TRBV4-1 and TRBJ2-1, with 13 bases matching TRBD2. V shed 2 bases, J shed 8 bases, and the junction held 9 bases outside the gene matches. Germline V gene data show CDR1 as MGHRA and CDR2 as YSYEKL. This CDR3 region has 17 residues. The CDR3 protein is CASSQKTSGGAWYEQFF. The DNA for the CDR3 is TGCGCCAGCAGCCAAAAAACTAGCGGGGGGGCCTGGTATGAGCAGTTCTTC.

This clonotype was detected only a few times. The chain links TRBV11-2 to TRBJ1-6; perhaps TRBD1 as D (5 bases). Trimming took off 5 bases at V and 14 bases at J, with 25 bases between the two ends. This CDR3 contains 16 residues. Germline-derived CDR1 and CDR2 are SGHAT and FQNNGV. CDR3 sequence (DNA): TGTGCCAGCAGCGCCAAGGGACCGATGGGGCCCGTCACCCTCCACTTT. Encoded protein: CASSAKGPMGPVTLHF.

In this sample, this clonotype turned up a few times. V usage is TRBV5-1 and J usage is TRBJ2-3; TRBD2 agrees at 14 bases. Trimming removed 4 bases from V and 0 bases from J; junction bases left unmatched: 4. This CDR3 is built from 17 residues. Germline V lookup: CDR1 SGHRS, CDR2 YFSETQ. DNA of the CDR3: TGCGCCAGCAGCAGGGGACTAGCGGGGGCTAGCACAGATACGCAGTATTTT. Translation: CASSRGLAGASTDTQYF. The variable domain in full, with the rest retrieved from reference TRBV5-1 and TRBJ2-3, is KAGVTQTPRYLIKTRGQQVTLSCSPISGHRSVSWYQQTPGQGLQFLFEYFSETQRNKGNFPGRFSGRQFSNSRSEMNVSTLELGDSALYLCASSRGLAGASTDTQYFGPGTRLTVL.

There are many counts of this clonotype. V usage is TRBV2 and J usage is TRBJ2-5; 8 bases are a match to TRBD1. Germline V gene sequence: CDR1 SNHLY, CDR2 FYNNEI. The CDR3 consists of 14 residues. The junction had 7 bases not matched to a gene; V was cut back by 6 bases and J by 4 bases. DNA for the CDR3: TGTGCCAGCAGGACCGGGACAGGAGGAGAGACCCAGTACTTC. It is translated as CASRTGTGGETQYF.